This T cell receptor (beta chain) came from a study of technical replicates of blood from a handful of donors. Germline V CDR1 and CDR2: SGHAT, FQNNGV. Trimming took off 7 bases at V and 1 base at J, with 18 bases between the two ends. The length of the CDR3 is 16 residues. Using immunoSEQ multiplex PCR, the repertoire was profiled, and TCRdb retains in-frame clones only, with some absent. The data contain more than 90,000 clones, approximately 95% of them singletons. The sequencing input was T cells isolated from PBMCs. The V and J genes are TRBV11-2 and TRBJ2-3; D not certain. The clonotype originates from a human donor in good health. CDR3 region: CASTRSGRGGTDTQYF. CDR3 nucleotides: TGTGCCAGCACTCGATCCGGAAGAGGCGGCACAGATACGCAGTATTTT.